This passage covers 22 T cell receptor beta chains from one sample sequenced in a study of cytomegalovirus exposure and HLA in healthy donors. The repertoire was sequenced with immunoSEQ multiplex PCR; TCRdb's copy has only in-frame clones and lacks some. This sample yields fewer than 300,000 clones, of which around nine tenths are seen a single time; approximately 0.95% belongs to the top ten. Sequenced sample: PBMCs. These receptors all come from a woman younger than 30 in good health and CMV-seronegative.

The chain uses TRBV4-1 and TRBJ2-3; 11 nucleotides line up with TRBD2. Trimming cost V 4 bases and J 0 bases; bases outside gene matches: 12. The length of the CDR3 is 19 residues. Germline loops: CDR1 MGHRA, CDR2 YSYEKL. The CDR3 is CASSLYPGTSGSSTDTQYF. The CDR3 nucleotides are TGCGCCAGCAGCCTCTACCCCGGGACTAGCGGATCTAGCACAGATACGCAGTATTTT.

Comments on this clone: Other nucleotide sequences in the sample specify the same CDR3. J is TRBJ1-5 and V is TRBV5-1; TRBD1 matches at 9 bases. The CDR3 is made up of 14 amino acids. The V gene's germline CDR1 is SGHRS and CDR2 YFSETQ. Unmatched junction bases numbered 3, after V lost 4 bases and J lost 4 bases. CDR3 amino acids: CASSTGQGNQPQHF. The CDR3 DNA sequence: TGCGCCAGCAGCACCGGACAGGGGAATCAGCCCCAGCATTTT.

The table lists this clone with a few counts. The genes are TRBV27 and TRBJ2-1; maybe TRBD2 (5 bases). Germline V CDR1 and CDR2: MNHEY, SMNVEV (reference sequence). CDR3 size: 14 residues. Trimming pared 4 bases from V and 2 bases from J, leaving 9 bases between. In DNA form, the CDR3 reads TGTGCCAGCAGTTATAGCGTTACCTACAATGAGCAGTTCTTC. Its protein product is CASSYSVTYNEQFF.

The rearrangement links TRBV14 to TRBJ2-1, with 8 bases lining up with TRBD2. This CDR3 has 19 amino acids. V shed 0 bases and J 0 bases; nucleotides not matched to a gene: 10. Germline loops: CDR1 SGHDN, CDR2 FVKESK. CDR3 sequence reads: CASSQDRGGLPSSYNEQFF. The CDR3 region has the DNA TGTGCCAGCAGCCAAGATCGGGGGGGACTCCCGAGCTCCTACAATGAGCAGTTCTTC.

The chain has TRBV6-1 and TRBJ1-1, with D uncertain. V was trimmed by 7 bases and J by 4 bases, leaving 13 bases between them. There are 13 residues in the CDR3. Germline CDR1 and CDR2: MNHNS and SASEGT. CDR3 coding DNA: TGTGCCAGCAAGAGGGAACCTCCCACTGAAGCTTTCTTT. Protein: CASKREPPTEAFF.

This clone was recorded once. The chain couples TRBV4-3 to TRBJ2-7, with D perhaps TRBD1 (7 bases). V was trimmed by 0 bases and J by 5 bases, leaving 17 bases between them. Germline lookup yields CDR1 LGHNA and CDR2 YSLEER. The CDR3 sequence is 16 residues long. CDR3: CASSQELRGRGNEQYF. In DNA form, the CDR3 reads TGCGCCAGCAGCCAAGAATTAAGGGGGCGGGGAAACGAGCAGTACTTC.

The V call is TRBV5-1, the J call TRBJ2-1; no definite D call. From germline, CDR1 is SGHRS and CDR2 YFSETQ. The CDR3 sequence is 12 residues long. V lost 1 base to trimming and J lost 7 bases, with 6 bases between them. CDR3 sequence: CASSLLQNEQFF. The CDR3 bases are TGCGCCAGCAGCTTGCTACAGAATGAGCAGTTCTTC.

Written as DNA, the CDR3 is TGCGCCAGCAGCTTAATCTTAGCTTCCAGAGGAGATGGCACAGATACGCAGTATTTT. This codes for CASSLILASRGDGTDTQYF. V and J are TRBV5-1 and TRBJ2-3; no firm D call. The germline gives CDR1 SGHRS, CDR2 YFSETQ. V was shortened by 2 bases and J by 1 base, with 23 bases between the two germline ends. This CDR3 is built from 19 residues.

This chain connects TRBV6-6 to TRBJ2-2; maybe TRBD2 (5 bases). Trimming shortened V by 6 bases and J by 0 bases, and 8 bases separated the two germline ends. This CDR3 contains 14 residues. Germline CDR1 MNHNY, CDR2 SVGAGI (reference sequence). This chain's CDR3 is CASRRDSNTGELFF. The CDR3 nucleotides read TGTGCCAGCAGACGGGATTCGAACACCGGGGAGCTGTTTTTT.

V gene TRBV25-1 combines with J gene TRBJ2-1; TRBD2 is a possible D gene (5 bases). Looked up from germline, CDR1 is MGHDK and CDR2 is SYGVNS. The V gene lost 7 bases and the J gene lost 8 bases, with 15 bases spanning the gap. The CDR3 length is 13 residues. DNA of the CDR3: TGTGCCAGCACCGAGGGCGGCCGCTATGAGCAGTTCTTC. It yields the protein CASTEGGRYEQFF.

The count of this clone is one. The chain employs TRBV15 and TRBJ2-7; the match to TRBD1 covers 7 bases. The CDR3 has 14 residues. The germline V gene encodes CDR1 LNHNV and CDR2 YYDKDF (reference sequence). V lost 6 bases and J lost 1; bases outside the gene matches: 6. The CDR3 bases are TGTGCCACCAGTGTGGACAGGAGATCCTACGAGCAGTACTTC. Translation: CATSVDRRSYEQYF.

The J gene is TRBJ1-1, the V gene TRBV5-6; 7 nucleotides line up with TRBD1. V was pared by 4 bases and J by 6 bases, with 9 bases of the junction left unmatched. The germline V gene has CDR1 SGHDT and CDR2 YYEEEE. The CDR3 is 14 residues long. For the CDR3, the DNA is TGTGCCAGCAGCGTGACAGGGTGGTCCCCTGAAGCTTTCTTT. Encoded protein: CASSVTGWSPEAFF.

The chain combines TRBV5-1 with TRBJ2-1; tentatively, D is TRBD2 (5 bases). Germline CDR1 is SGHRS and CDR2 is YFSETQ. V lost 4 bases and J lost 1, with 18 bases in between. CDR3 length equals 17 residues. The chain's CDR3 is CASSLPRSRLSYNEQFF. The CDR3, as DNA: TGCGCCAGCAGCCTGCCGAGGAGCCGACTATCCTACAATGAGCAGTTCTTC.

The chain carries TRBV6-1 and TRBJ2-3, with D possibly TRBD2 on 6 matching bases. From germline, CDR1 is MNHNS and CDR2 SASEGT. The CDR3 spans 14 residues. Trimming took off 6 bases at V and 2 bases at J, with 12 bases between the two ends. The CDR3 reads CASSGGGLTDTQYF. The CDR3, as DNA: TGTGCCAGCAGCGGGGGTGGGCTCACAGATACGCAGTATTTT.

CDR3 coding DNA: TGTGCCAGCAGTTCCATCAGGGAACCCTACGAGCAGTACTTC. As protein: CASSSIREPYEQYF. This chain uses TRBV27 with TRBJ2-7; D perhaps matches TRBD1 (5 bases). Trimming pared 4 bases from V and 2 bases from J, leaving 12 bases between. CDR1 is MNHEY and CDR2 is SMNVEV in the germline V gene (reference sequence). The CDR3 is 14 amino acids.

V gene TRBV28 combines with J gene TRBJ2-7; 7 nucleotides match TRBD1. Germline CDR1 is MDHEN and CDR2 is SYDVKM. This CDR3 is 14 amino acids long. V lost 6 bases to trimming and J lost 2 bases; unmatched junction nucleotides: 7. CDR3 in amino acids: CASRSGTVTYEQYF. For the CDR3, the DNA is TGTGCCAGCAGGTCCGGGACAGTCACCTACGAGCAGTACTTC.

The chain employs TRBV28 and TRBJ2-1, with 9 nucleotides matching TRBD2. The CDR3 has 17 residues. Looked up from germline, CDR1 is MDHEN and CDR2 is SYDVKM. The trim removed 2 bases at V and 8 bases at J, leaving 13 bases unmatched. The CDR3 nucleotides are TGTGCCAGCAGTTTACCCAAAAGCTGGCGGGAGGGGGATGAGCAGTTCTTC. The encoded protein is CASSLPKSWREGDEQFF. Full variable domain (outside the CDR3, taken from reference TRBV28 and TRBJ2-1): DVKVTQSSRYLVKRTGEKVFLECVQDMDHENMFWYRQDPGLGLRLIYFSYDVKMKEKGDIPEGYSVSREKKERFSLILESASTNQTSMYLCASSLPKSWREGDEQFFGPGTRLTVL.

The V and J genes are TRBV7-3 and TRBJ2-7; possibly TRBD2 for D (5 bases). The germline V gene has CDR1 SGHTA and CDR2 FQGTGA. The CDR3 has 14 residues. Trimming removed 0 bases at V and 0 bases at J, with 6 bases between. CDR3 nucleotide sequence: TGTGCCAGCAGCTTAACCGGGGTCTCCTACGAGCAGTACTTC. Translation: CASSLTGVSYEQYF.

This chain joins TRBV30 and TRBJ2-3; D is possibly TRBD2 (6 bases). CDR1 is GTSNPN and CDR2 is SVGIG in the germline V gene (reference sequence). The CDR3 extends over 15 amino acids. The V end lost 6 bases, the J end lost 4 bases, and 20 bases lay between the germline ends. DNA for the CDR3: TGTGCCTGTAGCGTAGGAGCGGGCGGTGCAGATACGCAGTATTTT. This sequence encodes CACSVGAGGADTQYF.

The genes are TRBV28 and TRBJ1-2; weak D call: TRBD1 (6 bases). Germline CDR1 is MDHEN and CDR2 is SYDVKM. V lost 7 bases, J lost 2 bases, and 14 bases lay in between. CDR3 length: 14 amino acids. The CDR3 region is CASTTGQFNYGYTF. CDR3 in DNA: TGTGCCAGCACTACTGGACAGTTCAACTATGGCTACACCTTC.

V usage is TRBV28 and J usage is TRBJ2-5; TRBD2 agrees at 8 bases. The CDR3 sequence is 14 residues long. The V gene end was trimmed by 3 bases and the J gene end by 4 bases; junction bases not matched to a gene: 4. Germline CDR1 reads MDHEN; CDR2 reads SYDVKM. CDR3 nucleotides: TGTGCCAGCAGTTTTCTAGCGGGCGGAGAGACCCAGTACTTC. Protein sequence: CASSFLAGGETQYF.

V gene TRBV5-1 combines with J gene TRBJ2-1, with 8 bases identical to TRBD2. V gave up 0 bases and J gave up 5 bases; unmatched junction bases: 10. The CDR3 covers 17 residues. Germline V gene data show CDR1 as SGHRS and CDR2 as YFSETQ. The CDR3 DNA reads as TGCGCCAGCAGCTTGGGACCCGGGGCGGGAGGTAACAATGAGCAGTTCTTC. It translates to CASSLGPGAGGNNEQFF. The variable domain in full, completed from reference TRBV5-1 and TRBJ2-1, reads KAGVTQTPRYLIKTRGQQVTLSCSPISGHRSVSWYQQTPGQGLQFLFEYFSETQRNKGNFPGRFSGRQFSNSRSEMNVSTLELGDSALYLCASSLGPGAGGNNEQFFGPGTRLTVL.